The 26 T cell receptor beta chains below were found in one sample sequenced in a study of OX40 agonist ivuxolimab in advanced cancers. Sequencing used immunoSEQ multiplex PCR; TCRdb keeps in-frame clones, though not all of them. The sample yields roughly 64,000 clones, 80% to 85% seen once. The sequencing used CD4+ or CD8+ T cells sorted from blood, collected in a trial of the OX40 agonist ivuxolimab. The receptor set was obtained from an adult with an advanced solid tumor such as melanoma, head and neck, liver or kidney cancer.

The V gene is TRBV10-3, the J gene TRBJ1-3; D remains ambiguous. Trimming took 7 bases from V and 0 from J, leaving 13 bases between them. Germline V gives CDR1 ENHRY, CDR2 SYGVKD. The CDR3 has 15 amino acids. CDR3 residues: CAIKDGSSSGNTIYF. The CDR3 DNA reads TGTGCCATCAAGGACGGCTCCTCCTCTGGAAACACCATATATTTT.

The CDR3, as DNA: TGTGCCAGCAGCAAAGGAACATTAGGGGCTGGGGCCAACGTCCTGACTTTC. It codes for CASSKGTLGAGANVLTF. The chain recombines TRBV7-3 with TRBJ2-6; the D gene is possibly TRBD1 (5 bases). Trimming stripped 5 bases from V and 2 bases from J, with 16 bases between. The CDR3 has 17 amino acids. Germline CDR1 SGHTA, CDR2 FQGTGA.

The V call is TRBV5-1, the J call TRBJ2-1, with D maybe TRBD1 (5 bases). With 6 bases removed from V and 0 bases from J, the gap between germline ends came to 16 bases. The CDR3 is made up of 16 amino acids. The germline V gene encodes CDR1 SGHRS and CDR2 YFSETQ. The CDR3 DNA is TGCGCCAGCAACAACCCGACTCAGGGCTCCTACAATGAGCAGTTCTTC. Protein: CASNNPTQGSYNEQFF.

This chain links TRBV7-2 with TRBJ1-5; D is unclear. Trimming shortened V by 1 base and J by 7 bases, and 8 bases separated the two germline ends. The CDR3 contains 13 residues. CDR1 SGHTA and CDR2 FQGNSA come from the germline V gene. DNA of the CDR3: TGTGCCAGCAGCTTAGACTGGCAACAGCCCCAGCATTTT. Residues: CASSLDWQQPQHF.

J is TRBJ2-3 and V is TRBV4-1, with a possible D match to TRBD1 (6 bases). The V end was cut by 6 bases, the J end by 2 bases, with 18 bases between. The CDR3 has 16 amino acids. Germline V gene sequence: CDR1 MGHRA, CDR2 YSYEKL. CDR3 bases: TGCGCCAGCAGGGGCGAAAGGGGACACCACACAGATACGCAGTATTTT. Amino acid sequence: CASRGERGHHTDTQYF.

The CDR3 region is CASSLVSGELFF. CDR3 in DNA: TGCGCCAGCAGCTTGGTATCCGGGGAGCTGTTTTTT. The V gene is TRBV5-1, the J gene TRBJ2-2, with no clear D. CDR3 length equals 12 residues. V gave up 0 bases and J gave up 6 bases, with 3 bases separating them. Germline loops: CDR1 SGHRS, CDR2 YFSETQ. Full variable domain (rest looked up from reference TRBV5-1 and TRBJ2-2): KAGVTQTPRYLIKTRGQQVTLSCSPISGHRSVSWYQQTPGQGLQFLFEYFSETQRNKGNFPGRFSGRQFSNSRSEMNVSTLELGDSALYLCASSLVSGELFFGEGSRLTVL.

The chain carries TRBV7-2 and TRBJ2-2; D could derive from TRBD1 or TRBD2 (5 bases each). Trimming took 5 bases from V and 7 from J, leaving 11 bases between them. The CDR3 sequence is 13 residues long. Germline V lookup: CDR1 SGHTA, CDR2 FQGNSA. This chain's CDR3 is CASSTGRYGELFF. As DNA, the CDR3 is TGTGCCAGCAGCACGGGGCGGTACGGGGAGCTGTTTTTT.

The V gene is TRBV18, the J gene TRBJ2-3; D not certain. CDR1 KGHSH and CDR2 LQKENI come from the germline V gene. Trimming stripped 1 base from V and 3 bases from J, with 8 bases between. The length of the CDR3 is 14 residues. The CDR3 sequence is CASSPLLTTDTQYF. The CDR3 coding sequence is TGTGCCAGCTCACCACTGCTGACTACAGATACGCAGTATTTT.

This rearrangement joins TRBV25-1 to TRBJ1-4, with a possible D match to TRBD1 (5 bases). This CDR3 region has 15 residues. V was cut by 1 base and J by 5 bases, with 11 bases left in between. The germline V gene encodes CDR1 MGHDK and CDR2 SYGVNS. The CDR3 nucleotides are TGTGCCAGCAGTGAATGGGGCAGTCACAATGAAAAACTGTTTTTT. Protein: CASSEWGSHNEKLFF.

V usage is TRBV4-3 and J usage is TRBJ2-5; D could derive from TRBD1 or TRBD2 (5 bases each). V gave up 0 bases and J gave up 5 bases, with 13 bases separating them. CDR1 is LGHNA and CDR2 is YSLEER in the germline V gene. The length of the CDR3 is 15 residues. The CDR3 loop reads CASSQDGMGVETQYF. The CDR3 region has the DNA TGCGCCAGCAGCCAAGATGGGATGGGGGTGGAGACCCAGTACTTC.

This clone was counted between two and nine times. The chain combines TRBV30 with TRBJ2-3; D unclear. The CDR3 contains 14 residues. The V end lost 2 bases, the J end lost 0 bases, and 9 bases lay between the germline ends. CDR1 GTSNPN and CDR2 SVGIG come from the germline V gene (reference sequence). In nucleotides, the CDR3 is TGTGCCTGGAGTTACGGAACAAGCACAGATACGCAGTATTTT. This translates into CAWSYGTSTDTQYF.

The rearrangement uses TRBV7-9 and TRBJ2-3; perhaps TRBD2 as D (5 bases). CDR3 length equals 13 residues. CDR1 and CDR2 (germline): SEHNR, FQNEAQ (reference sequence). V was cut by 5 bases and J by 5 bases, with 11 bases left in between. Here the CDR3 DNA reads TGTGCCAGCAGCGATCGGAGCGGAGATACGCAGTATTTT. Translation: CASSDRSGDTQYF.

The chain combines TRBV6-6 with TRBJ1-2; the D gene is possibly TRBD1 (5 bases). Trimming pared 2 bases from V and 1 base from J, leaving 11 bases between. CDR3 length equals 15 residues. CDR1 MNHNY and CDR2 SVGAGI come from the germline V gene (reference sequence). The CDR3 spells CASSYGAGNNYGYTF. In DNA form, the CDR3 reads TGTGCCAGCAGTTACGGGGCAGGGAATAACTATGGCTACACCTTC.

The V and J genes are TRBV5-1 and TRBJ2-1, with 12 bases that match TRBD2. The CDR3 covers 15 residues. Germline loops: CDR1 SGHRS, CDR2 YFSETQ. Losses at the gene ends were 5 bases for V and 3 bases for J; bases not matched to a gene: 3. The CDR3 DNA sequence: TGCGCCAGCAGACTAGCGGGGGGCGACTACAATGAGCAGTTCTTC. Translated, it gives CASRLAGGDYNEQFF.

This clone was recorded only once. The CDR3 DNA reads as TGTGCCAGCAGCCTGGCCTTAAGCTCCTACAATGAGCAGTTCTTC. Translation: CASSLALSSYNEQFF. The chain uses TRBV7-6 and TRBJ2-1; D remains unclear. The CDR3 extends over 15 amino acids. Per germline, CDR1 SGHVS and CDR2 FNYEAQ. V shed 5 bases and J shed 0 bases, with 11 bases lying between them.

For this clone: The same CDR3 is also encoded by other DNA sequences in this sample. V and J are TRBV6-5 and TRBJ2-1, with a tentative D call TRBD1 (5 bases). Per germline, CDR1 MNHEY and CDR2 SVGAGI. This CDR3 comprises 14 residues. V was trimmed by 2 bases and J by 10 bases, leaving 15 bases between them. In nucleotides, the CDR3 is TGTGCCAGCAGTTACGGCTCAGGGTTTAGGGAGCAGTTCTTC. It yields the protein CASSYGSGFREQFF.

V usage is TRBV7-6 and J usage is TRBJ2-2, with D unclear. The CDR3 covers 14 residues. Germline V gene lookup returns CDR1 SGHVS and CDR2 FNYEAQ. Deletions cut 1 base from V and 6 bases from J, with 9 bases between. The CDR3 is CASSLGFGSGELFF. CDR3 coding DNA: TGTGCCAGCAGCTTAGGGTTCGGCTCCGGGGAGCTGTTTTTT.

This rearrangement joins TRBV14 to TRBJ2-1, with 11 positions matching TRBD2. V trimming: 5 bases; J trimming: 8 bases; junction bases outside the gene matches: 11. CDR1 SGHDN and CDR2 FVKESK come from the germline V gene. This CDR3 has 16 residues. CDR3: CASSKIAGGLLDEQFF. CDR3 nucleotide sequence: TGTGCCAGCAGCAAAATAGCGGGGGGGCTTTTGGATGAGCAGTTCTTC.

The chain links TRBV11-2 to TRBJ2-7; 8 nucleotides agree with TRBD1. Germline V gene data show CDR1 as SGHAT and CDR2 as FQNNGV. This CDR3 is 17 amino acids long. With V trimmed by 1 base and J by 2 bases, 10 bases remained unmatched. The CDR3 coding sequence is TGTGCCAGCAGCTTAGTTATTGGACAGGGATACGCCTACGAGCAGTACTTC. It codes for CASSLVIGQGYAYEQYF.

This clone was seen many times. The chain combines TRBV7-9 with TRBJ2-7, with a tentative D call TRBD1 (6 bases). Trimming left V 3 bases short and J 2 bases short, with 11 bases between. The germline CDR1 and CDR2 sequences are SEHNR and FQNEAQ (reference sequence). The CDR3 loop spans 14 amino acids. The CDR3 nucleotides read TGTGCCAGCAGCTTCTTTGACAGGCCCTACGAGCAGTACTTC. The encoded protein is CASSFFDRPYEQYF.

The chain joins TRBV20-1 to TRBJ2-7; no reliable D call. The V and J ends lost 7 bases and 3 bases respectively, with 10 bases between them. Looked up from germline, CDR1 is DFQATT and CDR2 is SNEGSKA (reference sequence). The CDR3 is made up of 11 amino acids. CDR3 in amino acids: CSVYSHYEQYF. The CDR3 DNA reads TGCAGTGTCTATTCCCACTACGAGCAGTACTTC.

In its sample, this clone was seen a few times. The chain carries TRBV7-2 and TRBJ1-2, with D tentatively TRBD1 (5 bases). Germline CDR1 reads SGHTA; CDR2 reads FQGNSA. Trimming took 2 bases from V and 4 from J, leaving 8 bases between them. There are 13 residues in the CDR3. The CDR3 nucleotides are TGTGCCAGCAGCTTACTCGGGGGCTATGGCTACACCTTC. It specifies CASSLLGGYGYTF.

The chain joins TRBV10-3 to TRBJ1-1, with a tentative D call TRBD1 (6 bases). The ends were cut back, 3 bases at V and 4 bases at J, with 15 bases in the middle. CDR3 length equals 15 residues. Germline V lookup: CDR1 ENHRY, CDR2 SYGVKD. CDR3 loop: CAISEMGEGGTEAFF. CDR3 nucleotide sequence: TGTGCCATCAGTGAAATGGGAGAAGGGGGCACTGAAGCTTTCTTT.

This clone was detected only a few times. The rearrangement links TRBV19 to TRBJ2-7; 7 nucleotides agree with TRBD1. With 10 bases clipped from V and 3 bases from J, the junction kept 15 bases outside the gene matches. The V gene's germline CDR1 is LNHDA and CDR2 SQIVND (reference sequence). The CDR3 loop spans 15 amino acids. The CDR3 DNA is TGTGCCACCAGACCGAGACAGGGATTGGGCTACGAGCAGTACTTC. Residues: CATRPRQGLGYEQYF.

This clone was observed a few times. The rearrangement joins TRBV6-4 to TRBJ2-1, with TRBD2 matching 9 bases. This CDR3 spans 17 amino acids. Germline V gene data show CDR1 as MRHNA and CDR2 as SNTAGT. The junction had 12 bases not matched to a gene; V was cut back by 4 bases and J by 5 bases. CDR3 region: CASSGNIGLALNNEQFF. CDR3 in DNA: TGTGCCAGCAGTGGGAACATAGGACTAGCGTTGAACAATGAGCAGTTCTTC.

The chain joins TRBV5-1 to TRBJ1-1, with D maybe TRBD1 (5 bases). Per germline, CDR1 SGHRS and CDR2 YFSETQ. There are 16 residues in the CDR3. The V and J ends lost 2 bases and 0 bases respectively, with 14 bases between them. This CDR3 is CASSFAGTELNTEAFF. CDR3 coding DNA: TGCGCCAGCAGCTTCGCCGGGACGGAGTTGAACACTGAAGCTTTCTTT.